The present TCR beta chain was sequenced within a study of technical replicates of blood from a handful of donors. CDR3 length: 14 residues. The germline V gene has CDR1 MDHEN and CDR2 SYDVKM. The junction had 5 bases not matched to a gene; V was cut back by 6 bases and J by 2 bases. TCRdb's copy holds only in-frame clones and misses some; the assay was immunoSEQ multiplex PCR. The sample has about 79,000 clones; around 94% are singletons. J is TRBJ2-7 and V is TRBV28, with 9 nucleotides matching TRBD2. The sequenced sample consisted of T cells isolated from PBMCs. The receptor's source is a human donor in good health. The CDR3 sequence is CASRSIAGAYEQYF. For the CDR3, the DNA is TGTGCCAGCAGAAGTATAGCGGGGGCCTACGAGCAGTACTTC.